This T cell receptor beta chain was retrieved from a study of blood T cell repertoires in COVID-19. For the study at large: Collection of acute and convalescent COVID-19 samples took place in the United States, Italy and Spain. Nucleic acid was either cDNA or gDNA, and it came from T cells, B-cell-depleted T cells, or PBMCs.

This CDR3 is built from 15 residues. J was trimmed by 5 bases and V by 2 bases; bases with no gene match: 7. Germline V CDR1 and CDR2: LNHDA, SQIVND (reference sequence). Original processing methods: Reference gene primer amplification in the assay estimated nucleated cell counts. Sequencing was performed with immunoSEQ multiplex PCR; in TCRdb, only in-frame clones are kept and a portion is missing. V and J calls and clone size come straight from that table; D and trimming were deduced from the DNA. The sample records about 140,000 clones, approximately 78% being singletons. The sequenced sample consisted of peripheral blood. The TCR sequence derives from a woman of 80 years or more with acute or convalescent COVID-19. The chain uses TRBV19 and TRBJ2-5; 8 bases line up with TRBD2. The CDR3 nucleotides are TGTGCCAGTAGTATAATGGGGCGCGGGAGGGAGACCCAGTACTTC. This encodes CASSIMGRGRETQYF. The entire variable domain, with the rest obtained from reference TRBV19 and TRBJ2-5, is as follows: DGGITQSPKYLFRKEGQNVTLSCEQNLNHDAMYWYRQDPGQGLRLIYYSQIVNDFQKGDIAEGYSVSREKKESFPLTVTSAQKNPTAFYLCASSIMGRGRETQYFGPGTRLLVL.